These T cell receptor beta chains were read from a single sample in a study of CD8+ T cells in alopecia areata. Method: immunoSEQ multiplex PCR; TCRdb's copy keeps in-frame clones and lacks some. This table holds over 150,000 clones, 50% to 65% found once. The specimen comprised CD8+ T cells sorted from blood, sampled at week 24, from a patient treated with tofacitinib. The receptors originated from a human donor with alopecia areata. CDR3s include the opening cysteine and the closing phenylalanine or tryptophan. The D gene is left open where the match is weak. Size is omitted from some rows. Given values are once, few, many or a class for expanded clones.

>-|TRBV11-2|TRBJ2-2|-
TGTGCCAGCAGCTTCAGTCAAACGAACACCGGGGAGCTGTTTTTT
CASSFSQTNTGELFF
>TRBD2|TRBV29-1|TRBJ2-1|-
TGCAGCGTTGAGTTAAGTCTGGCGGGGGGACTAACCTACAATGAGCAGTTCTTC
CSVELSLAGGLTYNEQFF
>-|TRBV5-6|TRBJ2-2|few
TGTGCCAGCAGCTTTGCTTTTAACACCGGGGAGCTGTTTTTT
CASSFAFNTGELFF
>TRBD1|TRBV29-1|TRBJ1-2|-
TGCAGCGCTGTGCATGGACAGGGGAATGGCTACACCTTC
CSAVHGQGNGYTF
>-|TRBV4-3|TRBJ1-4|-
TGCGCCAGCTCCCAGGCAGGGGATGATGAAAAACTGTTTTTT
CASSQAGDDEKLFF
>-|TRBV29-1|TRBJ1-1|few
TGCAGCGTTGTCGGGGGGAAGAACACTGAAGCTTTCTTT
CSVVGGKNTEAFF
>-|TRBV20-1|TRBJ1-1|-
TGCAGTGCTAGGGATTTACGTGAGGCTTTCTTT
CSARDLREAFF
>-|TRBV28|TRBJ2-7|-
TGTGCCAGCAGTCCGGACAACTACGAGCAGTACTTC
CASSPDNYEQYF
>-|TRBV4-1|TRBJ1-6|few
TGCGCCAGCAGCCAAGCTATAGGGTCACCCCTCCACTTT
CASSQAIGSPLHF
>-|TRBV27|TRBJ2-3|few
TGTGCCAGCACCACGGGCCCCTACACAGATACGCAGTATTTT
CASTTGPYTDTQYF
>-|TRBV29-1|TRBJ2-5|few
TGCAGCGTTGAAGATGGGATTCAGGGTAGGAAGACCCAGTACTTC
CSVEDGIQGRKTQYF
>TRBD1|TRBV30|TRBJ1-2|-
TGTGCCTGGAGTGGAGGGGGCATCTATGGCTACACCTTC
CAWSGGGIYGYTF
>-|TRBV29-1|TRBJ2-2|few
TGCAGCGTTGAACTCAGCCCGAACACCGGGGAGCTGTTTTTT
CSVELSPNTGELFF
>-|TRBV4-3|TRBJ1-1|-
TGCGCCAGCAGCCAAGGGAGGACTGAAGCTTTCTTT
CASSQGRTEAFF
>-|TRBV7-9|TRBJ2-6|few
TGTGCCAGCACCCTCCCCATATTAGCAGGCTCTGGGGCCAACGTCCTGACTTTC
CASTLPILAGSGANVLTF
>-|TRBV5-6|TRBJ2-2|-
TGTGCCAGCAGCTTGGGGGGACATCCGAGGGAGCTGTTTTTT
CASSLGGHPRELFF
>-|TRBV7-9|TRBJ1-2|few
TGTGCCAGCAGCCTTGCTGAAGTAGGCGGTCGGGGCTACACCTTC
CASSLAEVGGRGYTF
>-|TRBV4-3|TRBJ1-2|-
TGCGCCAGCAGCCCCGGACCGGGGAACTATGGCTACACCTTC
CASSPGPGNYGYTF
>TRBD1|TRBV30|TRBJ1-1|-
TGTGCCTGGAGTGCCTTCTACAGGGGTGAGGCTTTCTTT
CAWSAFYRGEAFF
>-|TRBV29-1|TRBJ1-2|-
TGCAGCGTGGGCCCGGGGGAGAGCAACTATGGCTACACCTTC
CSVGPGESNYGYTF
>-|TRBV7-3|TRBJ2-1|-
TGTGCCAGCAGCCCCGACAGACGCAATGAGCAGTTCTTC
CASSPDRRNEQFF
>TRBD1|TRBV5-6|TRBJ2-1|-
TGTGCCAGCAGCACGGGTGGACAGGGAATGAGTGAGCAGTTCTTC
CASSTGGQGMSEQFF
>TRBD2|TRBV30|TRBJ2-3|few
TGTGCCTGGAGTGGGCTAGCGGGGAACACAGATACGCAGTATTTT
CAWSGLAGNTDTQYF
>-|TRBV30|TRBJ1-5|-
TGTGCCTGGAGTGGGGGGAACAATCAGCCCCAGCATTTT
CAWSGGNNQPQHF
>-|TRBV6-1|TRBJ2-7|-
TGTGCCAGCAGTGAAAGTTGGGGGACGGGCTACGAGCAGTACTTC
CASSESWGTGYEQYF
>TRBD2|TRBV29-1|TRBJ2-2|few
TGCAGCGTTGACGAGGCGGGGGGGAACACCGGGGAGCTGTTTTTT
CSVDEAGGNTGELFF
>-|TRBV4-1|TRBJ1-6|-
TGCGCCAGCAACGACCCCTCTTCTGATCCCCTCCACTTT
CASNDPSSDPLHF
>TRBD1|TRBV9|TRBJ2-7|-
TGTGCCAGCAGCGTAGCTTCGACAGGGGGAATCTACGAGCAGTACTTC
CASSVASTGGIYEQYF
>-|TRBV29-1|TRBJ1-5|-
TGCAGCGTTGACCCAGGGCCCCAGCATTTT
CSVDPGPQHF
>TRBD1|TRBV30|TRBJ1-5|-
TGTGCCTGGAGTGACAGGGGGTTGGAGCCCCAGCATTTT
CAWSDRGLEPQHF
>TRBD1|TRBV9|TRBJ1-1|-
TGTGCCAGCAGCGAGTCGACAGGGTTAGGCACTGAAGCTTTCTTT
CASSESTGLGTEAFF
>-|TRBV13|TRBJ2-7|-
TGTGCCAGCAGCTTAGTTACCGACGAGCAGTACTTC
CASSLVTDEQYF